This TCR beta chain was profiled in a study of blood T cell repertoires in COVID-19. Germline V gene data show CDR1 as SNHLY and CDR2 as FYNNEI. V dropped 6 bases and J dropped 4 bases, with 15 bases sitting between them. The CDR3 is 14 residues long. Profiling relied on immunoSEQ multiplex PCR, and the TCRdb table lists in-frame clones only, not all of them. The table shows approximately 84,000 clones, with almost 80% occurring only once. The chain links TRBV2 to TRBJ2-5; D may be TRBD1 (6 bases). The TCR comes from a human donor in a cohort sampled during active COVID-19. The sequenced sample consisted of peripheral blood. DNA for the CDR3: TGTGCCAGCAGGTGGGGTCTAGGGGGAGAGACCCAGTACTTC. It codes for CASRWGLGGETQYF.